A selection of T cell receptor beta chains follows, all from one sample in a study of cytomegalovirus exposure and HLA in healthy donors. Generated by immunoSEQ multiplex PCR, the TCRdb table keeps only in-frame clones and is missing some. The table includes approximately 110,000 clones, around 80% detected once. Sequenced sample: PBMCs. These receptors came from a woman aged 18-35 years in good health and CMV-seropositive. CDR3s include the opening cysteine and the closing phenylalanine or tryptophan. D genes are given only for firm matches.

V gene: TRBV5-4; J gene: TRBJ2-7; D gene: NA; CDR3 protein: CASSLDYASDEQYF
V gene: TRBV6-5; J gene: TRBJ2-7; D gene: NA; CDR3 protein: CASSYLPSRPYEQYF
V gene: TRBV28; J gene: TRBJ2-1; D gene: TRBD1; CDR3 protein: CASTTGTGDPTYNEQFF
V gene: TRBV7-9; J gene: TRBJ1-2; D gene: NA; CDR3 protein: CASSPQGSHYGYTF
V gene: TRBV2; J gene: TRBJ1-2; D gene: TRBD1; CDR3 protein: CARIGQGYGYTF
V gene: TRBV6-5; J gene: TRBJ2-5; D gene: NA; CDR3 protein: CASSSQQGVGTQYF
V gene: TRBV7-3; J gene: TRBJ2-3; D gene: TRBD1; CDR3 protein: CASSRQGSKDTQYF
V gene: TRBV9; J gene: TRBJ2-1; D gene: TRBD2; CDR3 protein: CASSPGLAGGNNEQFF
V gene: TRBV6-5; J gene: TRBJ1-4; D gene: NA; CDR3 protein: CASSYSWSSNEKLFF
V gene: TRBV14; J gene: TRBJ1-1; D gene: NA; CDR3 protein: CASSLYRDEAFF
V gene: TRBV25-1; J gene: TRBJ1-3; D gene: NA; CDR3 protein: CASSDTGSDLNTIYF
V gene: TRBV2; J gene: TRBJ1-1; D gene: NA; CDR3 protein: CASSAQAGNTEAFF
V gene: TRBV5-5; J gene: TRBJ1-5; D gene: TRBD1; CDR3 protein: CASSFAGTEAQPQHF
V gene: TRBV6-1; J gene: TRBJ2-3; D gene: TRBD1; CDR3 protein: CASSRTGEEADTQYF
V gene: TRBV5-1; J gene: TRBJ2-2; D gene: TRBD1; CDR3 protein: CASTTGGTTGELFF
V gene: TRBV4-1; J gene: TRBJ2-7; D gene: NA; CDR3 protein: CASSQVFSSRSYSYEQYF
V gene: TRBV7-2; J gene: TRBJ1-1; D gene: TRBD1; CDR3 protein: CASSFRTGGLITEAFF
V gene: TRBV5-4; J gene: TRBJ1-6; D gene: TRBD1; CDR3 protein: CASSSGLSRGSVSPLHF
V gene: TRBV2; J gene: TRBJ1-1; D gene: TRBD1; CDR3 protein: CASSEAGDRRNTEAFF
V gene: TRBV20-1; J gene: TRBJ1-1; D gene: NA; CDR3 protein: CSAQTGWEAFF
V gene: TRBV9; J gene: TRBJ1-1; D gene: NA; CDR3 protein: CASSLMGANTEAFF
V gene: TRBV30; J gene: TRBJ1-2; D gene: NA; CDR3 protein: CAWSGSDRDYGYTF
V gene: TRBV6-4; J gene: TRBJ1-1; D gene: TRBD1; CDR3 protein: CASRKTGLGNTEAFF
V gene: TRBV7-9; J gene: TRBJ2-3; D gene: NA; CDR3 protein: CASSPRDTQYF
V gene: TRBV27; J gene: TRBJ2-1; D gene: TRBD1; CDR3 protein: CASSFGTGGYNEQFF
V gene: TRBV10-2; J gene: TRBJ1-5; D gene: NA; CDR3 protein: CASSDEILNQPQHF
V gene: TRBV5-1; J gene: TRBJ2-5; D gene: TRBD2; CDR3 protein: CASSSWGGRPPQYF
V gene: TRBV7-8; J gene: TRBJ2-6; D gene: NA; CDR3 protein: CASSPYTVANVLTF
V gene: TRBV6-1; J gene: TRBJ1-6; D gene: NA; CDR3 protein: CASSELISYNSPLHF
V gene: TRBV6-5; J gene: TRBJ2-6; D gene: NA; CDR3 protein: CASRRILSGANVLTF
V gene: TRBV6-6; J gene: TRBJ2-7; D gene: NA; CDR3 protein: CASSYSADVYEQYF
V gene: TRBV12-5; J gene: TRBJ2-7; D gene: TRBD1; CDR3 protein: CASGRGQGAAYEQYF
V gene: TRBV10-2; J gene: TRBJ2-3; D gene: TRBD2; CDR3 protein: CASIGLAGGHTDTQYF
V gene: TRBV2; J gene: TRBJ1-5; D gene: TRBD1; CDR3 protein: CASSGQGKGQPQHF
V gene: TRBV30; J gene: TRBJ1-2; D gene: TRBD1; CDR3 protein: CAWRGTGGGYGYTF
V gene: TRBV19; J gene: TRBJ1-1; D gene: NA; CDR3 protein: CASNHPTAIYTEAFF
V gene: TRBV7-9; J gene: TRBJ2-7; D gene: TRBD2; CDR3 protein: CASSLGSGSYSYEQYF
V gene: TRBV6-1; J gene: NA; D gene: TRBD2; CDR3 protein: CASSEVRASGSHEQYF
V gene: TRBV5-3; J gene: TRBJ2-7; D gene: NA; CDR3 protein: CARRRLPNEQYF
V gene: TRBV18; J gene: TRBJ1-2; D gene: NA; CDR3 protein: CASSPISGQLYGYTF
V gene: TRBV6-1; J gene: TRBJ2-1; D gene: NA; CDR3 protein: CASSPRGFGEQFF
V gene: TRBV28; J gene: TRBJ2-7; D gene: TRBD1; CDR3 protein: CASTPTGTSYEQYF
V gene: TRBV11-3; J gene: TRBJ1-3; D gene: NA; CDR3 protein: CASSLSSGNTIYF
V gene: TRBV28; J gene: TRBJ2-7; D gene: NA; CDR3 protein: CASSLQGALEDEQYF
V gene: TRBV6-5; J gene: TRBJ1-2; D gene: NA; CDR3 protein: CASSIQANYGYTF
V gene: TRBV6-1; J gene: TRBJ2-7; D gene: TRBD2; CDR3 protein: CASRGGKTYEQYF
V gene: TRBV27; J gene: TRBJ1-2; D gene: NA; CDR3 protein: CASRPGWAAYGYTF
V gene: TRBV18; J gene: TRBJ1-5; D gene: TRBD1; CDR3 protein: CASSPLGQGNQPQHF
V gene: TRBV5-1; J gene: TRBJ1-5; D gene: NA; CDR3 protein: CASSAGLHSNQPQHF
V gene: TRBV5-1; J gene: TRBJ1-1; D gene: NA; CDR3 protein: CASSLGAGLGTEAFF
V gene: TRBV10-3; J gene: TRBJ1-5; D gene: NA; CDR3 protein: CAISESYGSGNQPQHF
V gene: TRBV6-6; J gene: TRBJ2-3; D gene: NA; CDR3 protein: CASIWEPIPTYTQYF
V gene: TRBV7-8; J gene: TRBJ2-7; D gene: TRBD2; CDR3 protein: CASSRGGSSYEQYF
V gene: TRBV27; J gene: TRBJ1-1; D gene: NA; CDR3 protein: CASATDKNEAFF
V gene: TRBV30; J gene: TRBJ2-1; D gene: TRBD2; CDR3 protein: CAWSRRGVGWYEQFF
V gene: TRBV5-4; J gene: TRBJ1-2; D gene: NA; CDR3 protein: CASSLGESNYGYTF